This T cell receptor beta chain originates from a study of T cell responses to AZD1222 COVID-19 vaccine (dated by TCRdb to the early 2020s). Notes on the research overall: Because spike-specific TCR depth and breadth did not differ between the two schedules, AZD1222 recipients who got a second dose at roughly 4 weeks were pooled with those who got a second dose at roughly 12 weeks. Enrollment into the trials was organized by age into subgroups of 18-55, 56-69 and 70-plus years, and those subgroups contained approximately 160, 26 and 62 TCR-sequenced participants, respectively. TCR sequencing was performed for over 230 trial participants, of whom around 210 were given two doses of AZD1222 and 26 were given two doses of MenACWY control vaccine.

Taken with the paper, the label for time point translates to: baseline before first vaccination. Vaccinee samples came from UK trials COV001 and COV002, including a single-blind randomized controlled phase 2/3 trial of AZD1222 (ChAdOx1 nCoV-19) in healthy adults. Trial participant PBMC samples were collected at day 0 and day 28 after the second dose for TCRbeta chain sequencing. Note on this clone: Its antigen is currently not known. Base qualities are not recorded, but no much larger clone differs from it by a single base.

Paper-wide results and their limitations: The 56-69-year group was small, and its depth increase did not reach significance, likely because of low power. CD4 TCRs associated with the vaccine covered the entire spike protein, and the dominant responses were in regions 160-218 and 743-854. A significant rise in spike-specific TCR breadth and depth was observed after two AZD1222 doses relative to day 0 and relative to MenACWY recipients. Conclusions about previously exposed vaccinees are limited, since just six AZD1222 recipients were seropositive for SARS-CoV-2 at baseline. Because no day 14 peak-response samples were available, the repertoires could be characterized only after the peak T cell response. Most participants were white British and females outnumbered males, and the authors suggested that clonal diversity may have been underestimated. Epitopes outside the regions mutated in the B.1.351 and B.1.1.7 variants were reportedly recognized by nearly half of the unique spike-specific TCRs.

There are 14 amino acids in the CDR3, from cysteine to phenylalanine inclusive. Of all the DNA, just the CDR3 is kept, 42 bases in frame from base 1. V is cut by 6 bases and J by 5 bases, and the space between the germline ends is 11 bases. CDR1 LNHDA and CDR2 SQIVND are derived from the germline V gene (reference sequence). The CDR3 regions of human TCRbeta chains were analyzed by immunosequencing. Under the source paper's analysis protocol: TCRs in the repertoires were compared against a reference library of SARS-CoV-2-specific TCRs that had been generated with the MIRA antigen-specificity platform. Breadth was defined as the fraction of unique TCRs that were SARS-CoV-2-associated. Depth was defined as the fraction of total T cells that were SARS-CoV-2-associated. Using the MIRA data, each spike-specific TCR was assigned both to the spike region to which the TCR was reactive and to a CD4 or CD8 class. Log10-transformed breadth and depth values were compared by one-way ANOVA with Sidak's multiple comparisons tests. TCRdb obtained this table from immuneACCESS and retained in-frame rearrangements with V and J assigned. These tables miss some clones; where compared with another copy, unresolved V genes account for less than half of the shortfall, and the remainder is unexplained. That table gives V, J and clone size, and the DNA gave D and trimming. This sample is represented by 100,000 to 150,000 clones; about 88% of them were singletons. The top ten clones comprise approximately 8% of the sample.

The chain links TRBV19 with TRBJ1-6, with an unclear D gene assignment. The source of this sequence is an adult in good health. This material consisted of peripheral blood, taken on day 0 of AZD1222 vaccination. Read as DNA, the sequence is TGTGCCAGTAGCACCCCGGTGGATAATTCACCCCTCCACTTT. Its translation reads: CASSTPVDNSPLHF.